The entry that follows covers one T cell receptor beta chain sequence. Its antigen is currently not known. Base qualities are not recorded, but no much larger clone differs from it by a single base. This sample is drawn from a study of cytomegalovirus exposure and HLA in healthy donors (TCRdb year 2017). At the level of the whole study: An earlier analysis of 587 of the donors reported about 280 Gb of sequence data and about 120 million unique TCR beta sequences obtained from approximately 180 million T cells. Around 330 gigabases of sequencing data and roughly 81 million unique TCR sequences made up an early release that covered fewer than 650 HLA-typed donors. Of the approximately 400 genotyped donors, approximately 83% fell in the genetic ancestry cluster associated with self-reported Caucasian donors. The study aimed to test whether signatures of past pathogen exposure could be identified by cataloging public T cell receptors. Using immunosequencing, the study profiled T cell repertoires from fewer than 700 subjects and related those repertoires to cytomegalovirus serostatus. A separate validation cohort of some 130 different subjects was used in addition to the 666-subject first cohort. The study combined high-throughput TCR immunosequencing, statistical association of individual TCRs with disease status, and machine learning to predict cytomegalovirus infection status. In a later analysis, previously published TCR beta repertoires from more than 500 donors were re-analyzed and high-resolution HLA genotyping was added so that TCR occurrence patterns could be studied. In the later analysis, no new phenotypic data were used to find candidate immune exposures; instead, reliance was placed on TCR beta sequences and their occurrence across donors. An earlier analysis of more than 450 of the donors used high-throughput TCR beta sequencing to judge whether each TCR beta V gene segment behaved as functional or pseudogenic. Donor age, sex, ethnicity and CMV serostatus were compiled together with the repertoire data. In a later genetic analysis, genome-wide SNP genotypes for 398 of the 666 donors were used, and that subset was treated as a discovery cohort. Every discovery cohort repertoire had been produced on one sequencing platform. HLA typing included class I and class II loci at four-digit resolution. Typing coverage differed by locus: A, B, C, DRB1 and DQB1 were typed in about 620-640 donors, DQA1 in 522, DPA1 in 600 to 610, and DPB1 in around 440. Four or five DR-DQ haplotypes were handled as single units for association and clustering because linkage in the cohort was strong. Among 398 genotyped donors of the cohort, an average of approximately 230,000 unique TCR beta nucleotide sequences were sequenced per donor, roughly 20% of them non-productive. The research as a whole found: V-gene and J-gene trimming of TCR beta chains was associated with a missense DCLRE1C variant in a later genetic analysis, and the association was replicated in an independent cohort. The presence/absence analyses assumed that sequencing depth was roughly uniform across donors, and that assumption may not be true. A later analysis found that HLA-associated TCR beta chains were more clonally expanded and had lower generation probabilities than equally common non-associated chains. Strong co-occurrence of HLA alleles, especially DR and DQ, made assigning TCR associations to individual alleles difficult. In both the original and validation cohorts, the classifier was reported to diagnose cytomegalovirus status with high specificity and sensitivity. A total of fewer than 200 TCR beta chains were listed by the study as associated with cytomegalovirus. CMV serostatus was the only immune exposure information available for the cohort. Compared with the approximately 700-donor mean, donors in an Asian-associated ancestry cluster had fewer N-insertions in productive TCRs, according to a later genetic analysis. Only TCR beta chains were sequenced in this cohort, and the absence of alpha or paired-chain data limited detectable features. Most CMV-associated TCR beta chains appeared to be HLA-restricted in a later analysis, and the HLA associations seemed to be driven largely by CMV exposure. The authors suggested that the approach could potentially be extended to other disease states and immunological phenotypes. Across donors, most TCR sequences were observed very rarely, whereas some public TCRs were present in many individuals. A later analysis found that TCR association rates varied across HLA loci, with DRB1 alleles showing the most associated TCRs and HLA-C alleles the fewest. The sequencing pipeline was judged likely to have produced a cluster of highly shared sequence variants as a technical artifact. Several of the top co-occurrence clusters appeared to be linked to parvovirus B19, influenza, CMV and Epstein-Barr virus, according to a later analysis. Because HLA typing was unavailable for some donors at each locus, only the typed subset was used in association tests. A few of the identified cytomegalovirus-associated TCR beta chains were confirmed in vitro to be specific for cytomegalovirus antigens. In a later analysis, over 15,000 TCR beta sequences were associated with specific HLA alleles at a false discovery rate of 0.05. Some 16 rarely observed V segments, including chromosome 9 orphons, were excluded from the earlier analysis of some 590 of the donors because counts were too low. Broadly in line with IMGT annotations, most TCR beta V segments showed up in productive rearrangements about 87% or about 30% of the time in an earlier analysis of several hundred of the donors. Correlated functional status among segregating V segments might be attributable to linkage disequilibrium, but an unknown experimental factor could not be ruled out. A further reported finding was that TCR beta sequences accurately predicted the HLA-A and HLA-B alleles for most subjects in the first cohort.

The library came from the immunoSEQ multiplex PCR assay. For the multiplex PCR, a mixture combining 60 forward primers for TCR Vbeta segments and 13 reverse primers for TCR Jbeta segments was used. The CDR3 region of rearranged TCR beta genes was amplified from genomic DNA by a multiplex PCR assay. Amplified TCR beta libraries were sequenced as 87-base-pair reads on the Illumina HiSeq System. Per the original workflow: Across the roughly 670 repertoires, a later analysis counted tens of millions of unique TCR beta chains, roughly 11 million of which were shared by at least two donors. Raw reads were error-corrected and collapsed into unique sequences with a nearest-neighbor algorithm that merged closely related sequences to remove PCR and sequencing errors. Alignment of CDR3 sequences to IMGT reference sequences was used to assign V, D and J gene segments. Each retained sequence needed at least a six-nucleotide match to both a V gene segment and a J gene segment. Rearrangements were classified as productive when the CDR3 lacked stop codons and remained in frame with V and J, and all other rearrangements were classified as non-productive. Following IMGT convention, CDR3 was defined as the stretch from the second conserved V-encoded cysteine up to the conserved J-encoded phenylalanine. Sequences without an unambiguous match to a single V gene segment were excluded from the earlier analysis of approximately 560 of the donors. In an earlier analysis of 450 to 700 of the donors, V segments were called functional above 56.7% productive rearrangements and were called segregating when the between-donor standard deviation exceeded 5%. A statistical classification framework was built for diagnosing cytomegalovirus status from the catalog of TCR beta chain sequences. In a later analysis, TCR nucleotide sequences were compared against IMGT/GENE-DB human TR gene sequences so that V and J genes could be assigned. The TCRdist pipeline was used in a later analysis to assign CDR3 sequences and most-parsimonious VDJ recombination scenarios. A later analysis defined each TCR beta chain by its CDR3 amino acid sequence plus V-gene family, and excluded reads lacking a unique V-gene family. A later analysis removed nearly 600 highly shared, low-generation-probability nucleotide sequences to deal with suspected cross-contamination and a sequencing artifact. A later analysis calculated a clonal expansion index for each public chain from normalized within-repertoire ranks of inferred template counts. In a later analysis, generation probabilities were computed using a VDJ recombination model fitted to out-of-frame rearrangements, and the results were checked against IGoR. In a later analysis, hypergeometric tests were used to score TCR-TCR, TCR-HLA and TCR-CMV co-occurrence, with a repertoire-size bias correction applied to TCR pairs. False discovery rates were estimated in a later analysis by permuting HLA or CMV assignments 20 times. In a later analysis, co-occurring TCRs were grouped with DBSCAN, and TCRdist sequence similarity was added when clustering was performed within HLA-allele-positive subsets. Repertoires with fewer than 30,000 or more than 120,000 public chains, plus five repertoires with anomalous nucleotide sharing, were excluded from co-occurrence clustering. TCRdb took over this immuneACCESS table, retaining in-frame rearrangements with V and J assigned. Such tables are incomplete; in checked studies, under half of the missing clones stem from an unresolved V gene, and the remainder is unexplained. The V and J calls and clone size come from that table; D and trimming were worked out from the DNA. The sample table records 160,000 or so clones; approximately 88% of these occur just once. The ten largest account for 1.5% of the sample.

The cohort was made up of approximately 670 healthy bone marrow donors. Cohort members were all nominally healthy when sampled, although unrecorded immune exposures were likely present. The donor tested CMV seronegative, placing the donor among the 352 seronegative members of the cohort. Every donor gave a peripheral blood sample, and the peripheral blood mononuclear cells from that sample were used for TCR beta sequencing. Genomic DNA extraction from the blood cell samples was performed with the Qiagen DNeasy Blood Extraction Kit. This clonotype was obtained from a woman in her late teens or twenties in good health and CMV-seronegative. Sequencing was done on a sample of PBMCs.

The CDR3 reads CASSREGAGTYEQYF. The sequenced DNA is TGCGCCAGCAGCCGAGAGGGGGCCGGCACCTACGAGCAGTACTTC. This chain is built from TRBV5-1 and TRBJ2-7; 7 bases in the junction line up with TRBD1. The CDR3 covers 15 residues, taking in both the cysteine and the phenylalanine. The retained sequence is limited to the CDR3, 45 bases, with the frame set at the first base. Based on the germline V gene, the CDR1 and CDR2 sequences are SGHRS and YFSETQ. V has 4 bases trimmed and J has 2 bases trimmed; junction bases matching no gene number 9.